These 16 T cell receptor beta chains originate from one sample sequenced in a study of blood T cells in healthy people across ages. Next came a second PCR, run for roughly 7 to 12 cycles, which used a sample-barcoded 5' primer along with a J-beta primer mix. TCRdb reanalysed the 5' RACE reads using MiXCR and keeps one entry per CDR3 protein. In the table there are about a million distinct CDR3 sequences, just over 50% of which are singletons. The sequenced material came from blood. These receptors originate from a woman aged 55-70 years in good health.

This chain joins TRBV7-8 and TRBJ2-7, with 11 nucleotides matching TRBD2. Germline V gene sequence: CDR1 SGHVS, CDR2 FQNEAQ. With 6 bases clipped from V and 4 bases from J, the junction kept 8 bases outside the gene matches. This CDR3 region has 15 residues. In DNA, the CDR3 is TGTGCCAGCAGTTACACCGGGACTAGCGGTTACGAGCAGTACTTC. It translates to CASSYTGTSGYEQYF.

This clonotype was counted only a few times. CDR3 nucleotides: TGCGCCAGCAGCCAAGACTTAGCCCGAATCACGGGGACCCAGTACTTC. This codes for CASSQDLARITGTQYF. The chain links TRBV4-3 to TRBJ2-5; D remains unclear. Trimming removed 0 bases from V and 7 bases from J, with 18 bases in between. The CDR3 runs to 16 residues. Per germline, CDR1 LGHNA and CDR2 YSLEER.

This chain links TRBV20-1 with TRBJ2-3; D is perhaps TRBD1 (6 bases). The CDR3 runs 14 residues. Germline loops: CDR1 DFQATT, CDR2 SNEGSKA (reference sequence). The V gene lost 3 bases and the J gene lost 0 bases, with 10 bases spanning the gap. In nucleotides, the CDR3 is TGCAGTGCTAGGAGGGACACAAGCACAGATACGCAGTATTTT. Translating it yields CSARRDTSTDTQYF.

This clonotype came up a few times. This sequence joins TRBV5-1 and TRBJ1-2, with TRBD1 matching over 11 bases. The germline V gene encodes CDR1 SGHRS and CDR2 YFSETQ. CDR3 length equals 14 residues. J gave up 5 bases and V 4 bases, and 4 bases lay outside the gene matches. Written as DNA, the CDR3 is TGCGCCAGCAGCCCCGGGACAGGGGGTTATGGCTACACCTTC. Its protein product is CASSPGTGGYGYTF.

This chain joins TRBV3-1 and TRBJ2-5; the match to TRBD2 covers 9 bases. The ends lost 2 bases at V and 4 bases at J; junction bases unmatched: 5. CDR1 and CDR2 from the germline V gene are LGHDT and YNNKEL (reference sequence). The CDR3 has 15 residues. CDR3: CASSQLAGGRETQYF. The CDR3 DNA sequence: TGTGCCAGCAGCCAATTGGCGGGAGGGCGAGAGACCCAGTACTTC.

The rearrangement joins TRBV28 to TRBJ2-7, with TRBD2 identical over 13 bases. The J call may not be correct, given that the DNA end is closer to TRBJ2-5. This CDR3 contains 15 residues. Per germline, CDR1 MDHEN and CDR2 SYDVKM. The CDR3 spells CASSWTSGRWETQYF. The CDR3, as DNA: TGTGCCAGCAGTTGGACTAGCGGGAGATGGGAGACCCAGTACTTC.

With regard to this clonotype: Relative to the germline gene, one junction end is altered; a read error may explain this. This chain uses TRBV18 with TRBJ2-7, with D perhaps TRBD2 (7 bases). This CDR3 contains 16 residues. CDR1 and CDR2 (germline): KGHSH, LQKENI. The CDR3 loop reads CASPPRGAGSSYEQYF. The CDR3 coding sequence is TGTGCCAGCCCACCTCGGGGGGCAGGGAGCTCCTACGAGCAGTACTTC.

The chain employs TRBV28 and TRBJ2-3; TRBD1 is a possible D gene (6 bases). The CDR3 extends over 19 amino acids. The germline V and J ends were trimmed by 1 base and 2 bases, with 22 bases remaining between them. Germline V lookup: CDR1 MDHEN, CDR2 SYDVKM. This CDR3 is CASSLFNLVGTRNTDTQYF. CDR3 sequence (DNA): TGTGCCAGCAGTTTATTTAATTTAGTAGGGACAAGAAACACAGATACGCAGTATTTT.

The J gene is TRBJ2-1, the V gene TRBV10-3, with D possibly matching TRBD2 (7 bases). The germline V gene encodes CDR1 ENHRY and CDR2 SYGVKD. Trimming cost V 7 bases and J 8 bases, with 15 bases left between them. The CDR3 spans 13 residues. CDR3 nucleotides: TGTGCCATCAACAGAGGGGGAGGGGATGAGCAGTTCTTC. Translation gives CAINRGGGDEQFF.

This clonotype was seen only once. The chain couples TRBV10-3 to TRBJ2-3; 9 bases are a match to TRBD1. The CDR3 sequence is 14 residues long. Germline V CDR1 and CDR2: ENHRY, SYGVKD. The V and J ends lost 5 bases and 6 bases, in that order; junction bases with no gene match: 6. CDR3 coding DNA: TGTGCCATCAGTAGGGGACAGGGCATCGATACGCAGTATTTT. Amino acid sequence: CAISRGQGIDTQYF.

In this sample, this clonotype turned up a few times. The chain combines TRBV11-2 with TRBJ2-5; D uncertain. The CDR3 is 13 amino acids. CDR1 and CDR2 (germline): SGHAT, FQNNGV. V was cut by 3 bases and J by 2 bases, with 7 bases left in between. This chain's CDR3 is CASSFGIQETQYF. The CDR3 DNA follows: TGTGCCAGCAGCTTTGGAATACAAGAGACCCAGTACTTC.

This clonotype appeared a few times. The rearrangement links TRBV3-1 to TRBJ2-1; tentatively, D is TRBD1 (7 bases). CDR1 is LGHDT, CDR2 YNNKEL, per germline (reference sequence). Trimming removed 4 bases from V and 0 bases from J, with 13 bases in between. The CDR3 sequence is 16 residues long. The CDR3 DNA is TGTGCCAGCAGCCCCCCTCAGGGGGGCTCCTACAATGAGCAGTTCTTC. Amino acid sequence: CASSPPQGGSYNEQFF.

This clonotype was found a few times. The V call is TRBV29-1, the J call TRBJ2-3; D is possibly TRBD2 (6 bases). V gave up 6 bases and J gave up 4 bases, with 14 bases separating them. The CDR3 has 13 residues. Germline V gene sequence: CDR1 SQVTM, CDR2 ANQGSEA. CDR3 region: CSVLGGFADTQYF. The CDR3 DNA sequence: TGCAGCGTCCTGGGGGGATTTGCAGATACGCAGTATTTT.

This sequence joins TRBV5-1 and TRBJ1-1, with D unresolved. The CDR3 totals 15 residues. V lost 1 base to trimming and J lost 3 bases, with 13 bases between them. Germline loops: CDR1 SGHRS, CDR2 YFSETQ. CDR3 sequence reads: CASSLRTGRDTEAFF. The CDR3, as DNA: TGCGCCAGCAGCTTGCGGACCGGGAGGGACACTGAAGCTTTCTTT.

This clonotype came up a few times. J is TRBJ2-3 and V is TRBV28; D not resolved. CDR1 MDHEN and CDR2 SYDVKM come from the germline V gene. The CDR3 sequence is 13 residues long. Trimming shortened V by 9 bases and J by 9 bases, and 19 bases separated the two germline ends. The CDR3 spells CASSPPLILTQYF. The CDR3 DNA reads as TGTGCCAGTAGCCCACCCCTTATTCTGACGCAGTATTTT.

This clonotype was counted only a few times. V gene TRBV3-1 combines with J gene TRBJ1-2; a weak D match, TRBD1 (6 bases). Germline V CDR1 and CDR2: LGHDT, YNNKEL (reference sequence). V was pared by 4 bases and J by 2 bases, with 11 bases between. This CDR3 has 14 amino acids. The CDR3 DNA is TGTGCCAGCAGCCCGCGGACAGTGAACTATGGCTACACCTTC. Its protein product is CASSPRTVNYGYTF.